The T cell receptor beta chain under discussion was sequenced for a study of blood T cell repertoires in COVID-19. TCRdb keeps only in-frame clones here, not all; method: immunoSEQ multiplex PCR. This table has fewer than 250,000 clones, nearly 90% appearing once. The germline CDR1 and CDR2 sequences are MDHEN and SYDVKM. The J segment lost 2 bases and the V segment lost 6 bases, leaving 8 bases of the junction unmatched. There are 15 residues in the CDR3. Individuals drawn from 20 to 30 US areas were roughly 18 to 100 years old. Cohorts were based on clinical histories the participants reported. This TCR was recovered from a man aged 25 to 40 who had recovered from COVID-19. This chain connects TRBV28 to TRBJ2-7; 9 nucleotides align to TRBD1. Sequencing used PBMCs or T cells enriched from blood (not recorded which). The CDR3: CASSTSGTGTYEQYF. The CDR3 DNA sequence: TGTGCCAGCAGCACCTCCGGGACAGGGACCTACGAGCAGTACTTC.